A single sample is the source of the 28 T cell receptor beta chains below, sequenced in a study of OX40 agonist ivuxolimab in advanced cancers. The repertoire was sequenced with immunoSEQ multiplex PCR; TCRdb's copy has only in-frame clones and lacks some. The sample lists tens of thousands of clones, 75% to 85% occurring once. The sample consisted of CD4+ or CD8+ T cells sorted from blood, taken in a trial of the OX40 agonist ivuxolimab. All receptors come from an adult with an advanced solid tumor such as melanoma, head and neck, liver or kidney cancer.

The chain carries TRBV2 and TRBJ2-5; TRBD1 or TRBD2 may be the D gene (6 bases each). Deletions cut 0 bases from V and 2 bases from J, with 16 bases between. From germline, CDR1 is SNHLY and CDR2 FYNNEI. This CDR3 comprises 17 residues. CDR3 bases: TGTGCCAGCAGTGAAGCGGTCGGGGGCGGGGTGCAAGAGACCCAGTACTTC. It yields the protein CASSEAVGGGVQETQYF.

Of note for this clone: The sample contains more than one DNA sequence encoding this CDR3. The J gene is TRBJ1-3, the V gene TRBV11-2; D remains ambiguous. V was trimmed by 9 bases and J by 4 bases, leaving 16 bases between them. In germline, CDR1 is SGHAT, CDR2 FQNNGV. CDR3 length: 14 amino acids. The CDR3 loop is CASSIQELGNTIYF. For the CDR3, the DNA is TGTGCCAGTAGCATACAAGAACTCGGAAACACCATATATTTT.

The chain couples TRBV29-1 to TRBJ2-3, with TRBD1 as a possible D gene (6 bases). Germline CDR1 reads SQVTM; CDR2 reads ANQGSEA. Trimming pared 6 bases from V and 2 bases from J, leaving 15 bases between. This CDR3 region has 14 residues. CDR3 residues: CSVPGDMITDTQYF. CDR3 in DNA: TGCAGCGTCCCCGGGGACATGATCACAGATACGCAGTATTTT.

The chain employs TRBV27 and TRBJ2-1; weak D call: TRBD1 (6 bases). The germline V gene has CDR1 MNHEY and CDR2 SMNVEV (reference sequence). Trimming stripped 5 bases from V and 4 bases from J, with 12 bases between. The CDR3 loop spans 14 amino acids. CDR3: CASSPQGLYNEQFF. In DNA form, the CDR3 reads TGTGCCAGCAGTCCACAGGGCCTATACAATGAGCAGTTCTTC.

In DNA, the CDR3 is TGCGCCAGCAGTGAAACGTTGGGTCAGCCCCAGCATTTT. This sequence encodes CASSETLGQPQHF. The chain employs TRBV10-1 and TRBJ1-5, with D unclear. The germline CDR1 and CDR2 sequences are WNHNN and SYGVQD (reference sequence). V lost 3 bases to trimming and J lost 6 bases, with 9 bases between them. The CDR3 is made up of 13 amino acids.

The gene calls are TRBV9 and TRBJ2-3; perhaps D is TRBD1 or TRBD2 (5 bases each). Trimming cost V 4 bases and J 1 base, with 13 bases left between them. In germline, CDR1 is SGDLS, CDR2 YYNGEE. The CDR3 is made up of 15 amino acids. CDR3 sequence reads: CASSPRQGGTDTQYF. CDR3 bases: TGTGCCAGCAGCCCCCGTCAGGGAGGCACAGATACGCAGTATTTT.

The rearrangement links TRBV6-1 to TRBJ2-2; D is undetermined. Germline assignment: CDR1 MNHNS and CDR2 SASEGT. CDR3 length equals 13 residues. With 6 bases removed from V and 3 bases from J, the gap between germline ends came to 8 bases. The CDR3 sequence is CASRFRDTGELFF. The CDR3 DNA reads TGTGCCAGCAGATTCAGAGACACCGGGGAGCTGTTTTTT.

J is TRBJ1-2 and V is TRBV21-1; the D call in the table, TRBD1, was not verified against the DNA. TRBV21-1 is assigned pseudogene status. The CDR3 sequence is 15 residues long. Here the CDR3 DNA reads TGTGCCAGCAGCACCCGGACAGGGGCCAAAAATGGCTACACCTTC. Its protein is CASSTRTGAKNGYTF.

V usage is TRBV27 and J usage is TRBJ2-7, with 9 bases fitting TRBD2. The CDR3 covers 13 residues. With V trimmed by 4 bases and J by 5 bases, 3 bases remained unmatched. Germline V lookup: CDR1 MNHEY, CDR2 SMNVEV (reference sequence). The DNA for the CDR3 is TGTGCCAGCAGTTGGCGGGAGGGTGACGAGCAGTACTTC. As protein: CASSWREGDEQYF.

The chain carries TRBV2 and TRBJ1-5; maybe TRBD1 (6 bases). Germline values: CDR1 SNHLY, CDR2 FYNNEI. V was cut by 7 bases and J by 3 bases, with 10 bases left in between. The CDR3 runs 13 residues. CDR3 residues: CASTRDNNQPQHF. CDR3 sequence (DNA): TGTGCCAGCACCAGGGACAACAATCAGCCCCAGCATTTT.

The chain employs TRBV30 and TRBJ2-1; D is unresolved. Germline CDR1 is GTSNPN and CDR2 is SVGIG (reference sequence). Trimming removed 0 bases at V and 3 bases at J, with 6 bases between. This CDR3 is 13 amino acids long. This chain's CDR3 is CAWSVDRYNEQFF. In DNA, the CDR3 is TGTGCCTGGAGTGTAGATCGCTACAATGAGCAGTTCTTC.

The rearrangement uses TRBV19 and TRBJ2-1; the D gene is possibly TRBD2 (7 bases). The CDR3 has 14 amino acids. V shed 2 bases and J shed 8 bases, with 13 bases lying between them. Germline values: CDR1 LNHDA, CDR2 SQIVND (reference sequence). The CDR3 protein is CASSIYGGADEQFF. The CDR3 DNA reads TGTGCCAGTAGTATATATGGGGGGGCCGATGAGCAGTTCTTC.

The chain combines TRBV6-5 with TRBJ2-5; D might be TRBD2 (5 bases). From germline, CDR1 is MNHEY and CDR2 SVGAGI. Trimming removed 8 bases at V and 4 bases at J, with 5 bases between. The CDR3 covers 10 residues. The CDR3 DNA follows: TGTGCCAGCGGAGGAGAGACCCAGTACTTC. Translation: CASGGETQYF.

CDR3 in DNA: TGTGCCAGCAGTAGGGACAGACGTGAGACCCAGTACTTC. Translation gives CASSRDRRETQYF. The rearrangement uses TRBV6-5 and TRBJ2-5, with 7 bases matching TRBD1. The trim removed 5 bases at V and 5 bases at J, leaving 5 bases unmatched. Per germline, CDR1 MNHEY and CDR2 SVGAGI. CDR3 length: 13 amino acids.

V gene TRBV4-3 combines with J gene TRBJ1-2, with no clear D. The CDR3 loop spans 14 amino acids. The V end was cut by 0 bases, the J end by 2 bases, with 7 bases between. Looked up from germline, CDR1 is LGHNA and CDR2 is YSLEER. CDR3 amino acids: CASSQEIENYGYTF. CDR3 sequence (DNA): TGCGCCAGCAGCCAAGAAATAGAAAACTATGGCTACACCTTC.

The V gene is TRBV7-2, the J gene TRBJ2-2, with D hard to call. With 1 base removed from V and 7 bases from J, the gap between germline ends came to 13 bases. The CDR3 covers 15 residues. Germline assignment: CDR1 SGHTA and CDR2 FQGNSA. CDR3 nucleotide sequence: TGTGCCAGCAGCTTAGTGTTTGTTAGCAGCGGGGAGCTGTTTTTT. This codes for CASSLVFVSSGELFF.

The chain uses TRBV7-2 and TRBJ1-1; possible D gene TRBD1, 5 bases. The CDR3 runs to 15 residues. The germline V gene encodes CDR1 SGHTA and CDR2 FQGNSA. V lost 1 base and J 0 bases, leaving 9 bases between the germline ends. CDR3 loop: CASSLGGSVNTEAFF. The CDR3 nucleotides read TGTGCCAGCAGCTTAGGGGGGTCGGTGAACACTGAAGCTTTCTTT.

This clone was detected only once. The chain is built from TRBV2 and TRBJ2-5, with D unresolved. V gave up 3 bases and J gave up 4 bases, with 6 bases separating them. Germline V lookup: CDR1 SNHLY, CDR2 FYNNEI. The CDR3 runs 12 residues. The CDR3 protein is CASSESSETQYF. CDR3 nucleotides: TGTGCCAGCAGTGAGTCGTCAGAGACCCAGTACTTC.

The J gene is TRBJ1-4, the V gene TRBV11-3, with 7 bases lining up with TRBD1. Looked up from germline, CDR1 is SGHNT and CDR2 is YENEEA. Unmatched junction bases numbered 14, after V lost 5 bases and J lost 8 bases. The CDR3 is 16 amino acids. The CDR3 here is CASSDLSRGLREKLFF. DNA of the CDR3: TGTGCCAGCAGCGATTTGTCTAGGGGGCTGAGAGAAAAACTGTTTTTT.

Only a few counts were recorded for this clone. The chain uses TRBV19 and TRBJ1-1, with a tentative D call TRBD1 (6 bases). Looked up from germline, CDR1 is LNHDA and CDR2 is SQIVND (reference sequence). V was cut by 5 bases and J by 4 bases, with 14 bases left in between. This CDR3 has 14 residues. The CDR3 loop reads CASSQQGGGTEAFF. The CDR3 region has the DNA TGTGCCAGTAGTCAACAAGGGGGGGGCACTGAAGCTTTCTTT.

The CDR3 here is CASRRDSPYEQYF. The CDR3 DNA reads TGTGCCAGCAGACGGGACTCTCCCTACGAGCAGTACTTC. V and J are TRBV27 and TRBJ2-7; a weak D match, TRBD2 (6 bases). In germline, CDR1 is MNHEY, CDR2 SMNVEV (reference sequence). V shed 6 bases and J shed 2 bases, with 11 bases lying between them. This CDR3 is built from 13 residues.

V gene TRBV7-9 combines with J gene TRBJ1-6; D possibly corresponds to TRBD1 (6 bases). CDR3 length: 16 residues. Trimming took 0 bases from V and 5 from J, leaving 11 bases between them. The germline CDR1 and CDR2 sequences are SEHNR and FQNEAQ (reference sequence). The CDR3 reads CASSLAEYRDNSPLHF. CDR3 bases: TGTGCCAGCAGCTTAGCAGAATACAGGGATAATTCACCCCTCCACTTT.

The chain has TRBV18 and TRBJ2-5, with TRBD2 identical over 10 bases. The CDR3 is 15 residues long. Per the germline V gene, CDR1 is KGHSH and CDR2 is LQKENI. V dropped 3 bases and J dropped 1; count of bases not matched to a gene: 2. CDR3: CASSPASGGQETQYF. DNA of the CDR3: TGTGCCAGCTCACCGGCTAGCGGGGGCCAAGAGACCCAGTACTTC.

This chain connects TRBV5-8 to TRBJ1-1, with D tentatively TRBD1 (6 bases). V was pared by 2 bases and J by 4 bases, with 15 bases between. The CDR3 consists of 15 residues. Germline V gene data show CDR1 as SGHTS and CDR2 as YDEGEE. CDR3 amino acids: CASSFRRTALTEAFF. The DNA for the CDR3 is TGTGCCAGCAGCTTTCGCCGGACAGCCCTCACTGAAGCTTTCTTT.

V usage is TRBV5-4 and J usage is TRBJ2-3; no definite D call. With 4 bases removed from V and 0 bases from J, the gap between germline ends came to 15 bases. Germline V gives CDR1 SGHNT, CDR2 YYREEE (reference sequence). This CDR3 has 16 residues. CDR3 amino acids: CASSAKYLLSTDTQYF. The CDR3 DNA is TGTGCCAGCAGCGCCAAATACCTCCTTAGCACAGATACGCAGTATTTT.

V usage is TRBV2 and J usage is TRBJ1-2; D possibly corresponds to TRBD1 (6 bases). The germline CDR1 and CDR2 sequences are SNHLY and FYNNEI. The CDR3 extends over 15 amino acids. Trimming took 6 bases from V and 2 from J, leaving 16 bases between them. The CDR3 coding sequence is TGTGCCAGCAGACTACAGGGTAGGAGCAACTATGGCTACACCTTC. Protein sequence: CASRLQGRSNYGYTF.

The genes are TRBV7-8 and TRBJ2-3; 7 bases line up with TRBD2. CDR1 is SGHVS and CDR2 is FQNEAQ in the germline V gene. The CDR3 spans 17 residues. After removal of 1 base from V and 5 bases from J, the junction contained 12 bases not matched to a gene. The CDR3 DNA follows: TGTGCCAGCAGCTTAGACCCGGGTGCGGGGGTTAGAGATACGCAGTATTTT. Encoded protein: CASSLDPGAGVRDTQYF.

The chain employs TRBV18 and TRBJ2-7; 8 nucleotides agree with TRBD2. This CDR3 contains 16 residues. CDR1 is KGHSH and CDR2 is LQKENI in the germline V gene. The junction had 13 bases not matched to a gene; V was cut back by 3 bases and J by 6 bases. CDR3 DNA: TGTGCCAGCTCACCCCGTGGACTAGCCGAGGCCTCCGAGCAGTACTTC. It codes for CASSPRGLAEASEQYF. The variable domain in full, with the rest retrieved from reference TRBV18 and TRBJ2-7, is NAGVMQNPRHLVRRRGQEARLRCSPMKGHSHVYWYRQLPEEGLKFMVYLQKENIIDESGMPKERFSAEFPKEGPSILRIQQVVRGDSAAYFCASSPRGLAEASEQYFGPGTRLTVT.